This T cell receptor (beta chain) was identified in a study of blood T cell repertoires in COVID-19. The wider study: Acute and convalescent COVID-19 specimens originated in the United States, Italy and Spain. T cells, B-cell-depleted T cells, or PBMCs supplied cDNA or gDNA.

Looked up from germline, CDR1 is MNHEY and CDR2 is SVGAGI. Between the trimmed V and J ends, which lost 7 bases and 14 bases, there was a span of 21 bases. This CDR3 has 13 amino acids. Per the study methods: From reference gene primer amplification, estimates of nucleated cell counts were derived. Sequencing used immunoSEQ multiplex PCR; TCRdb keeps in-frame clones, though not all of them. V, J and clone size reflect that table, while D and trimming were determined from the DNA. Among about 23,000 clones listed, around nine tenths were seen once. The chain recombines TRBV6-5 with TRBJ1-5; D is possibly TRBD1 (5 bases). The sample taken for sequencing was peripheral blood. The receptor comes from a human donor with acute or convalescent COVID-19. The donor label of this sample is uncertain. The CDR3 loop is CASIDPRRGLEHF. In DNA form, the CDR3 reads TGTGCCAGCATCGACCCGCGGCGGGGGTTGGAGCATTTT.